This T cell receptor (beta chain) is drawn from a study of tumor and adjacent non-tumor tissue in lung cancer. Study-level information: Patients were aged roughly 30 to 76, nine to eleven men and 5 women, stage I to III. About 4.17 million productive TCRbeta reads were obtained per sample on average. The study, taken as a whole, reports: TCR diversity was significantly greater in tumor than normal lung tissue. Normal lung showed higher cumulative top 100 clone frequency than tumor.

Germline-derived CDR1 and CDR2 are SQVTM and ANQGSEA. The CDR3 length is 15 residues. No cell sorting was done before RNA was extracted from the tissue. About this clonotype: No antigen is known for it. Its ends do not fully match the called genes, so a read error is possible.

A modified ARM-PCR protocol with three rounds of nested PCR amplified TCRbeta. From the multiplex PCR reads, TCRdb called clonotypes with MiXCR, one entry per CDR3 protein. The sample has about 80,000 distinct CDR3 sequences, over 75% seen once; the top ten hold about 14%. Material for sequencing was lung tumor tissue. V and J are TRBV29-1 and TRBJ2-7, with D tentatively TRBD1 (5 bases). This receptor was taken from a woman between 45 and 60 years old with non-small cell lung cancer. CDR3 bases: TGCGGCGTTGCTTCAGGTTGGGGCGACAGCTACGAGCAGTACTTC. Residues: CGVASGWGDSYEQYF.